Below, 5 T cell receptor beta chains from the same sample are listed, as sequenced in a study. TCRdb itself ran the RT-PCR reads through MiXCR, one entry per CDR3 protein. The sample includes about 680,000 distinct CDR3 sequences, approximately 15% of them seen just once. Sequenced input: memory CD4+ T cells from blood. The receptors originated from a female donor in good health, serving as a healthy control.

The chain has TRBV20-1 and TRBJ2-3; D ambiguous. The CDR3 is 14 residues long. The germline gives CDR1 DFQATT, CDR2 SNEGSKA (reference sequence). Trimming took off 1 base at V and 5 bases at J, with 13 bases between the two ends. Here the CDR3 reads CSARVNIQRDTQYF. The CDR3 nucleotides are TGCAGTGCTAGAGTTAATATACAGAGAGATACGCAGTATTTT.

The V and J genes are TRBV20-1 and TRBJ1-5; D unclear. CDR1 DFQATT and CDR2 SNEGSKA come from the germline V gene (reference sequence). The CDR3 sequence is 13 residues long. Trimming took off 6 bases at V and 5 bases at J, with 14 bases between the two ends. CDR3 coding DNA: TGCAGTGCGCCTTTGAGGAACGATCAGCCCCAGCATTTT. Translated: CSAPLRNDQPQHF.

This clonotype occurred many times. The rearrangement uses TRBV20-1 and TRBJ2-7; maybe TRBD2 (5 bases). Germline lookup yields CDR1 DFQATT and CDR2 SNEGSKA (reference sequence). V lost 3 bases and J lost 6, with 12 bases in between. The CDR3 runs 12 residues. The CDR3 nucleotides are TGCAGTGCTAGTGTAACTCGGGGCGAGCAGTACTTC. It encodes CSASVTRGEQYF.

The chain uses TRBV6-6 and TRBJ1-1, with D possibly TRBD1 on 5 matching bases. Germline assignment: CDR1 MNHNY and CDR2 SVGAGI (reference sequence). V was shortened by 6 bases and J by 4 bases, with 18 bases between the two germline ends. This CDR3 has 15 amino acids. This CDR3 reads CASSSGGWGFTEAFF. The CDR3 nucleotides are TGTGCCAGCAGCTCCGGGGGGTGGGGGTTCACTGAAGCTTTCTTT.

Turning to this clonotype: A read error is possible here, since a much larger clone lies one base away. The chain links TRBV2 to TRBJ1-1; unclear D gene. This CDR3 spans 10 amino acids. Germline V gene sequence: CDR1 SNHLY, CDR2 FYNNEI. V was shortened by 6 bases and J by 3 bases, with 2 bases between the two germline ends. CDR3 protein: CASRYTEAFF. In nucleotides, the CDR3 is TGTGCCAGCAGGTACACTGAAGCTTTCTTT.